A single sample gave rise to the 27 T cell receptor beta chains below, sequenced in a study of cytomegalovirus exposure and HLA in healthy donors. Assay: immunoSEQ multiplex PCR; the TCRdb copy retains only in-frame clones and omits some. The sample carries around 250,000 clones, around 91% recorded once. Sequencing input: PBMCs. These receptors all come from a young woman in good health and CMV-seronegative.

The chain carries TRBV6-5 and TRBJ1-5; unclear D gene. Trimming took 0 bases from V and 5 from J, leaving 8 bases between them. CDR3 length: 14 amino acids. Germline loops: CDR1 MNHEY, CDR2 SVGAGI. CDR3 nucleotides: TGTGCCAGCAGTTACTCCCTTTTAGATCAGCCCCAGCATTTT. Translated: CASSYSLLDQPQHF.

The chain recombines TRBV6-1 with TRBJ2-3, with TRBD1 matching 7 bases. Trimming took 9 bases from V and 6 from J; bases not matched to a gene: 9. The germline V gene has CDR1 MNHNS and CDR2 SASEGT. The CDR3 loop spans 13 amino acids. DNA of the CDR3: TGTGCCAGTAGGGACAGTGTGAAGGATACGCAGTATTTT. Translating it yields CASRDSVKDTQYF.

The chain uses TRBV27 and TRBJ2-5, with 9 bases aligning to TRBD2. Germline trimming cut 10 bases from V and 5 bases from J; bases unmatched to any gene: 14. The CDR3 length is 15 residues. Germline lookup yields CDR1 MNHEY and CDR2 SMNVEV (reference sequence). CDR3 bases: TGTGCCATCACAGAGCGGGGGGCCCCCCGGGAGACCCAGTACTTC. Encoded protein: CAITERGAPRETQYF.

V usage is TRBV4-3 and J usage is TRBJ2-2; 8 bases are a match to TRBD1. The V segment lost 3 bases and the J segment 1 base; nucleotides outside the gene matches: 7. CDR1 LGHNA and CDR2 YSLEER come from the germline V gene. This CDR3 is 17 amino acids long. CDR3 DNA: TGCGCCAGCAGCCAGAAGCCGGGACAGGAGAACACCGGGGAGCTGTTTTTT. Its translation: CASSQKPGQENTGELFF.

The chain has TRBV28 and TRBJ2-2, with 11 positions matching TRBD1. The CDR3 runs 16 residues. The ends lost 7 bases at V and 2 bases at J; junction bases unmatched: 6. The germline V gene encodes CDR1 MDHEN and CDR2 SYDVKM. The CDR3 DNA sequence: TGTGCCAGCATCCAGGACAGGGGGCTAAACACCGGGGAGCTGTTTTTT. Translation gives CASIQDRGLNTGELFF.

V and J are TRBV9 and TRBJ1-1; D gene ambiguous. Germline CDR1 SGDLS, CDR2 YYNGEE. Trimming removed 2 bases from V and 3 bases from J, with 11 bases in between. The CDR3 totals 14 residues. CDR3 nucleotides: TGTGCCAGCAGCGTTACCGGGTGGGACACTGAAGCTTTCTTT. It specifies CASSVTGWDTEAFF.

The genes are TRBV5-4 and TRBJ1-6; 11 bases agree with TRBD1. CDR1 is SGHNT, CDR2 YYREEE, per germline (reference sequence). The CDR3 loop spans 18 amino acids. V shed 1 base and J 3 bases; nucleotides not matched to a gene: 6. The DNA of the CDR3 is TGTGCCAGCAGCTTGCTCCCGGGACAGGGGGACTATAATTCACCCCTCCACTTT. This translates into CASSLLPGQGDYNSPLHF.

The chain carries TRBV5-6 and TRBJ1-2; maybe TRBD1 (5 bases). The CDR3 has 14 residues. V shed 0 bases and J shed 7 bases, with 13 bases lying between them. CDR1 SGHDT and CDR2 YYEEEE come from the germline V gene. CDR3 sequence reads: CASSLEGRGAGYTF. The DNA for the CDR3 is TGTGCCAGCAGCTTGGAGGGCCGCGGGGCTGGCTACACCTTC.

This sequence joins TRBV5-4 and TRBJ1-1, with 11 bases aligning to TRBD1. Germline V gives CDR1 SGHNT, CDR2 YYREEE (reference sequence). The V segment lost 4 bases and the J segment 5 bases; nucleotides outside the gene matches: 7. The CDR3 length is 15 residues. CDR3 coding DNA: TGTGCCAGCAGCGAGCCGGGACAGGGGGTGACTGAAGCTTTCTTT. Encoded protein: CASSEPGQGVTEAFF.

This chain joins TRBV6-6 and TRBJ1-5; the match to TRBD1 covers 8 bases. The germline CDR1 and CDR2 sequences are MNHNY and SVGAGI (reference sequence). The CDR3 loop spans 15 amino acids. V trimming: 5 bases; J trimming: 5 bases; junction bases outside the gene matches: 8. CDR3 in DNA: TGTGCCAGCAGTAAACAGACAGGGGAGCATCAGCCCCAGCATTTT. This encodes CASSKQTGEHQPQHF.

The chain couples TRBV11-2 to TRBJ1-2, with TRBD1 matching over 7 bases. J was trimmed by 1 base and V by 3 bases; bases with no gene match: 11. This CDR3 comprises 17 residues. Per germline, CDR1 SGHAT and CDR2 FQNNGV. CDR3 nucleotide sequence: TGTGCCAGCAGCTTCCCTCGTTGGAGGGGGCGTAACTATGGCTACACCTTC. It codes for CASSFPRWRGRNYGYTF. The full variable domain, rest sourced from reference TRBV11-2 and TRBJ1-2, is EAGVAQSPRYKIIEKRQSVAFWCNPISGHATLYWYQQILGQGPKLLIQFQNNGVVDDSQLPKDRFSAERLKGVDSTLKIQPAKLEDSAVYLCASSFPRWRGRNYGYTFGSGTRLTVV.

The chain's CDR3 is CASSLGHHSGNTIYF. CDR3 nucleotides: TGTGCCAGCAGCCTCGGACACCACTCTGGAAACACCATATATTTT. The chain is built from TRBV5-5 and TRBJ1-3; D may be TRBD1 (5 bases). The CDR3 length is 15 residues. V was pared by 4 bases and J by 0 bases, with 11 bases between. CDR1 and CDR2 from the germline V gene are SGHKS and YYEKEE (reference sequence).

The chain's CDR3 is CAWSSEFLYNEQFF. CDR3 in DNA: TGTGCCTGGAGTTCGGAGTTCCTTTACAATGAGCAGTTCTTC. The rearrangement joins TRBV30 to TRBJ2-1; D gene unclear. Trimming stripped 2 bases from V and 4 bases from J, with 12 bases between. The CDR3 is 14 residues long. Germline-derived CDR1 and CDR2 are GTSNPN and SVGIG (reference sequence). The whole variable domain, filled in from reference TRBV30 and TRBJ2-1, reads SQTIHQWPATLVQPVGSPLSLECTVEGTSNPNLYWYRQAAGRGLQLLFYSVGIGQISSEVPQNLSASRPQDRQFILSSKKLLLSDSGFYLCAWSSEFLYNEQFFGPGTRLTVL.

V and J are TRBV28 and TRBJ1-6, with 10 bases lining up with TRBD1. Germline lookup yields CDR1 MDHEN and CDR2 SYDVKM. The V gene end was trimmed by 5 bases and the J gene end by 7 bases; junction bases not matched to a gene: 2. This CDR3 contains 14 residues. The CDR3, as DNA: TGTGCCAGCAGTGAGGGACAGGGGAATTCACCCCTCCACTTT. Amino acids: CASSEGQGNSPLHF.

This clone was seen more than once but under ten times. The rearrangement links TRBV7-3 to TRBJ1-2; perhaps TRBD1 as D (5 bases). CDR3 length: 13 residues. V was cut by 5 bases and J by 2 bases, with 9 bases left in between. The germline V gene has CDR1 SGHTA and CDR2 FQGTGA. The CDR3 DNA is TGTGCCAGCAGCCCAAGACAGAACTATGGCTACACCTTC. This encodes CASSPRQNYGYTF.

This chain connects TRBV28 to TRBJ2-1, with 7 bases that match TRBD1. This CDR3 is 15 amino acids long. The V gene end was trimmed by 8 bases and the J gene end by 0 bases; junction bases not matched to a gene: 7. Germline V lookup: CDR1 MDHEN, CDR2 SYDVKM. The CDR3 DNA follows: TGTGCCAGCGGCTCAGACAGGGCCTCCTACAATGAGCAGTTCTTC. This encodes CASGSDRASYNEQFF.

This chain joins TRBV5-1 and TRBJ1-1; possibly TRBD1 for D (6 bases). The CDR3 contains 16 residues. V lost 0 bases to trimming and J lost 0 bases, with 12 bases between them. Germline V gene lookup returns CDR1 SGHRS and CDR2 YFSETQ. The CDR3 nucleotides are TGCGCCAGCAGCTTGGGGACAGCTCAAATGAACACTGAAGCTTTCTTT. Amino acid sequence: CASSLGTAQMNTEAFF.

The chain uses TRBV11-2 and TRBJ1-6, with 7 positions matching TRBD1. CDR1 and CDR2 (germline): SGHAT, FQNNGV. V lost 7 bases to trimming and J lost 9 bases; unmatched junction nucleotides: 9. This CDR3 region has 14 residues. CDR3 residues: CASTGTDLTSPLHF. Written as DNA, the CDR3 is TGTGCCAGCACCGGGACAGATCTAACTTCACCCCTCCACTTT.

This clone was seen a handful of times. The rearrangement links TRBV2 to TRBJ2-7; D not resolved. This CDR3 contains 13 residues. CDR1 and CDR2 (germline): SNHLY, FYNNEI. Trimming shortened V by 1 base and J by 6 bases, and 10 bases separated the two germline ends. The CDR3 nucleotides are TGTGCCAGCAGTGAAGGCCACTACGCCGAGCAGTACGTC. It specifies CASSEGHYAEQYV.

The chain employs TRBV9 and TRBJ1-4, with 9 nucleotides matching TRBD1. The CDR3 extends over 16 amino acids. V gave up 4 bases and J gave up 7 bases; unmatched junction bases: 11. In germline, CDR1 is SGDLS, CDR2 YYNGEE. CDR3 region: CASSPEGRQGGEKLFF. The CDR3 DNA is TGTGCCAGCAGCCCCGAGGGTAGACAGGGGGGTGAAAAACTGTTTTTT. The full variable domain, completed using reference TRBV9 and TRBJ1-4, is DSGVTQTPKHLITATGQRVTLRCSPRSGDLSVYWYQQSLDQGLQFLIQYYNGEERAKGNILERFSAQQFPDLHSELNLSSLELGDSALYFCASSPEGRQGGEKLFFGSGTQLSVL.

The chain uses TRBV6-5 and TRBJ2-1; 9 nucleotides agree with TRBD1. In germline, CDR1 is MNHEY, CDR2 SVGAGI. Trimming removed 10 bases from V and 2 bases from J; junction bases left unmatched: 3. The CDR3 loop spans 13 amino acids. The CDR3 region is CATGQGTYNEQFF. Written as DNA, the CDR3 is TGTGCCACCGGACAGGGGACCTACAATGAGCAGTTCTTC.

This rearrangement joins TRBV7-9 to TRBJ1-1; 7 positions match TRBD1. The CDR3 is made up of 16 amino acids. The germline V gene has CDR1 SEHNR and CDR2 FQNEAQ (reference sequence). The trim removed 2 bases at V and 3 bases at J, leaving 9 bases unmatched. This chain's CDR3 is CASSLFRGQLDTEAFF. In DNA, the CDR3 is TGTGCCAGCAGCTTATTTCGGGGACAGTTGGACACTGAAGCTTTCTTT.

V is TRBV4-1 and J is TRBJ2-1, with no clear D. The length of the CDR3 is 16 residues. CDR1 and CDR2 from the germline V gene are MGHRA and YSYEKL. The V end was cut by 3 bases, the J end by 0 bases, with 12 bases between. The CDR3 DNA is TGCGCCAGCAGCCAGCCCCGGAGTCGCTCCTACAATGAGCAGTTCTTC. It yields the protein CASSQPRSRSYNEQFF.

The CDR3 DNA sequence: TGCAGCGTTCACAGGTTATCCACCGGGGAGCTGTTTTTT. Translating it yields CSVHRLSTGELFF. The genes are TRBV29-1 and TRBJ2-2, with a weak D call TRBD1 (5 bases). Per the germline V gene, CDR1 is SQVTM and CDR2 is ANQGSEA. V was cut by 5 bases and J by 4 bases, with 11 bases left in between. The length of the CDR3 is 13 residues.

The CDR3 coding sequence is TGCGCCAGCAGGGGACAGAACACTGAAGCTTTCTTT. Translation gives CASRGQNTEAFF. This chain joins TRBV5-1 and TRBJ1-1; a weak D match, TRBD1 (6 bases). CDR3 length equals 12 residues. Germline V CDR1 and CDR2: SGHRS, YFSETQ. V was cut by 5 bases and J by 1 base, with 6 bases left in between.

This chain connects TRBV5-6 to TRBJ2-7, with 7 positions matching TRBD1. The germline gives CDR1 SGHDT, CDR2 YYEEEE. The CDR3 contains 16 residues. V was pared by 3 bases and J by 2 bases, with 11 bases of the junction left unmatched. CDR3 nucleotides: TGTGCCAGCAGCTCCGATCCGACAGGGCTACCCTACGAGCAGTACTTC. It is translated as CASSSDPTGLPYEQYF. Full variable domain (missing parts from reference TRBV5-6 and TRBJ2-7): DAGVTQSPTHLIKTRGQQVTLRCSPKSGHDTVSWYQQALGQGPQFIFQYYEEEERQRGNFPDRFSGHQFPNYSSELNVNALLLGDSALYLCASSSDPTGLPYEQYFGPGTRLTVT.

The V gene is TRBV5-6, the J gene TRBJ2-1; no firm D call. Between the trimmed V and J ends, which lost 0 bases and 3 bases, there was a span of 10 bases. Germline V gene data show CDR1 as SGHDT and CDR2 as YYEEEE. The CDR3 length is 15 residues. Here the CDR3 DNA reads TGTGCCAGCAGCTTGGTTCTAACCGACTACAATGAGCAGTTCTTC. Protein sequence: CASSLVLTDYNEQFF.